This is a list of T cell receptor beta chains from one sample in a study of response to subunit inactivated influenza vaccine. TCRdb re-called the RT-PCR reads with MiXCR, one entry per CDR3 protein. The sample contains 550,000 to 650,000 distinct CDR3 sequences, 12% of which appear only once. The input for sequencing was PBMCs from blood, taken on the day of vaccination. The origin of the receptors is a man in his fifties or sixties who received an inactivated influenza vaccine. CDR3s include the opening cysteine and the closing phenylalanine or tryptophan. The D gene is left open where the match is weak. Some rows have no size entry. The others give once, few or many, or a class for an expanded clone.

clone size	J gene	V gene	D gene	CDR3 protein	CDR3 DNA
few	TRBJ2-7	TRBV12-3/TRBV12-4	.	CASSLARLDEQYF	TGTGCCAGCAGTTTAGCGCGGTTGGACGAGCAGTACTTC
.	TRBJ2-1	TRBV11-3	TRBD2	CASSTGLAGGNEQFF	TGTGCCAGCAGCACCGGACTAGCGGGAGGCAATGAGCAGTTCTTC
few	TRBJ1-3	TRBV6-5	.	CANSYRSSGNTIYF	TGTGCCAACAGTTATAGGAGCTCTGGAAACACCATATATTTT
.	TRBJ1-2	TRBV3-1	.	CASSQGGNYGYTF	TGTGCCAGCAGCCAAGGGGGGAACTATGGCTACACCTTC
few	TRBJ2-3	TRBV4-3	TRBD2	CASSQDGREVRYTQYF	TGCGCCAGCAGCCAAGATGGGCGGGAGGTCCGTTATACGCAGTATTTT
few	TRBJ2-1	TRBV18	.	CASSPVGDSYNEQFF	TGTGCCAGCTCACCTGTAGGGGACTCCTACAATGAGCAGTTCTTC
.	TRBJ1-5	TRBV24-1	.	CATAAKDFYQPQHF	TGTGCCACCGCCGCGAAAGACTTCTATCAGCCCCAGCATTTT
few	TRBJ2-6	TRBV28	.	CASSLGGPPGSGANVLTF	TGTGCCAGCAGTTTGGGGGGTCCCCCGGGCTCTGGGGCCAACGTCCTGACTTTC
few	TRBJ2-5	TRBV7-9	TRBD1	CASSLTGGMETQYF	TGTGCCAGCAGCCTGACAGGGGGCATGGAGACCCAGTACTTC
.	TRBJ1-5	TRBV20-1	.	CSASDANLGQPQHF	TGCAGTGCTAGTGATGCAAATTTAGGTCAGCCCCAGCATTTT
few	TRBJ2-1	TRBV6-4	TRBD2	CASSPSGDYNEQFF	TGTGCCAGCAGCCCCAGCGGGGACTACAATGAGCAGTTCTTC
few	TRBJ2-7	TRBV5-1	.	CASSSPGSPEQYF	TGCGCCAGCAGCTCCCCGGGGTCTCCCGAGCAGTACTTC
once	TRBJ1-2	TRBV5-5	TRBD1	CASRPDREGGYTF	TGTGCCAGCAGACCGGACAGGGAAGGTGGCTACACCTTC
few	TRBJ2-5	TRBV9	.	CASTLGGQTHQETQYF	TGTGCCAGCACCCTAGGAGGGCAGACCCACCAAGAGACCCAGTACTTC
.	TRBJ2-2	TRBV3-1	.	CASSQRSGFRGGELFF	TGTGCCAGCAGCCAGAGGTCGGGATTCCGCGGCGGGGAGCTGTTTTTT
many	TRBJ1-1	TRBV30	TRBD1	CAWSPRTGPAFF	TGTGCCTGGAGTCCACGGACAGGGCCGGCTTTCTTT
few	TRBJ1-2	TRBV5-1	.	CASSYGTPANLDGYTF	TGCGCCAGCAGCTACGGAACACCCGCAAACCTAGATGGCTACACCTTC
many	TRBJ2-3	TRBV20-1	TRBD2	CSASGGLDTQYF	TGCAGTGCTAGCGGGGGGTTGGATACGCAGTATTTT
few	TRBJ2-7	TRBV3-1	TRBD2	CASSPLAGFHEQYF	TGTGCCAGCAGCCCCCTAGCGGGATTCCACGAGCAGTACTTC
.	TRBJ2-3	TRBV20-1	TRBD2	CSARLAGSGDTQYF	TGCAGTGCTAGACTAGCGGGATCAGGGGATACGCAGTATTTT
many	TRBJ1-1	TRBV4-3	TRBD1	CASSPPDRAEGAFF	TGCGCCAGCAGCCCCCCTGACAGGGCAGAGGGAGCTTTCTTT
few	TRBJ1-3	TRBV11-2	.	CASSLLGGPSGNTIYF	TGTGCCAGCAGCTTATTGGGGGGCCCCTCTGGAAACACCATATATTTT
many	TRBJ2-3	TRBV10-3	TRBD2	CAIRGTSETRGDTQYF	TGTGCCATCAGGGGGACTAGCGAAACCCGGGGAGATACGCAGTATTTT
few	TRBJ2-2	TRBV5-1	.	CASSMDSANTGELFF	TGCGCCAGCAGCATGGACAGCGCGAACACCGGGGAGCTGTTTTTT
many	TRBJ1-5	TRBV7-9	.	CASSLAADQPQHF	TGTGCCAGCAGCTTAGCAGCAGATCAGCCCCAGCATTTT
many	TRBJ2-3	TRBV7-9	.	CASSLAQDTQYF	TGCGCCAGCAGCTTGGCCCAAGATACGCAGTATTTT
.	TRBJ2-1	TRBV6-5	.	CASSQGRLEQFF	TGTGCCAGCAGTCAGGGCAGGTTGGAGCAGTTCTTC
.	TRBJ1-6	TRBV6-2/TRBV6-3	TRBD1	CASSQGQSGRSPLHF	TGTGCCAGCAGTCAGGGACAGTCGGGGAGATCACCCCTCCACTTT
.	TRBJ2-1	TRBV2	TRBD2	CTICSPGTRGRAAYNEQFF	TGTACCATCTGTTCACCCGGGACACGCGGGAGGGCCGCCTACAATGAGCAGTTCTTC
few	TRBJ2-3	TRBV15	TRBD2	CATRGAGGTDTQYF	TGTGCCACGCGGGGGGCTGGTGGCACAGATACGCAGTATTTT
few	TRBJ2-2	TRBV4-3	.	CASSQESGGTGELFF	TGCGCCAGCAGCCAAGAATCAGGGGGGACCGGGGAGCTGTTTTTT
many	TRBJ1-2	TRBV7-2	.	CASSRRTENYGYTF	TGTGCCAGCAGCCGACGGACAGAAAACTATGGCTACACCTTC
.	TRBJ2-7	TRBV5-5	.	CASSFNRGSYEQYF	TGTGCCAGCAGCTTCAACAGAGGCTCCTACGAGCAGTACTTC